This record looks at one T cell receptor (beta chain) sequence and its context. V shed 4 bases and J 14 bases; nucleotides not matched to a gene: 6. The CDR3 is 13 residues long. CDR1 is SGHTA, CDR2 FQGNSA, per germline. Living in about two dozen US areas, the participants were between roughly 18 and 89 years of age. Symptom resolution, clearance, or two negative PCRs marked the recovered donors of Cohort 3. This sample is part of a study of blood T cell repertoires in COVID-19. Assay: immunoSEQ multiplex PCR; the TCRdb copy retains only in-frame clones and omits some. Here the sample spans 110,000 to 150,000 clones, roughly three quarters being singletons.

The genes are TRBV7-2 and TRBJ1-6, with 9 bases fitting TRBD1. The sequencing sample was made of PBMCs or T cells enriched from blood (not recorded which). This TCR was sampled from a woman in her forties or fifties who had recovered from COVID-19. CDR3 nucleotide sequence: TGTGCCAGCAGCTCCCAACAGGGGGCTTCCCTCCACTTT. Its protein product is CASSSQQGASLHF.